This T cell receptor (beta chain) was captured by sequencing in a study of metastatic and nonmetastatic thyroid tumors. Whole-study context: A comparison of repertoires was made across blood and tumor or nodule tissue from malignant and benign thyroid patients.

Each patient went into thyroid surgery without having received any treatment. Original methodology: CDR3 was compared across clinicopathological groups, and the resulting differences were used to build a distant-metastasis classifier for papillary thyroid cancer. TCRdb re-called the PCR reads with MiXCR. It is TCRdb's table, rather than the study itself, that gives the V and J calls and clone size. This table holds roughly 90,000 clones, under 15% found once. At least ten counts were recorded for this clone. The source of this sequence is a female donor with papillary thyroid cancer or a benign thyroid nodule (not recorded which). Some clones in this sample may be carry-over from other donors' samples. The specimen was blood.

The CDR3 protein is CASSYPTGTRSFNQPQHF. CDR3 DNA: TGTGCCAGCAGTTACCCGACAGGGACGAGGAGTTTCAATCAGCCCCAGCATTTT. V is TRBV6-6 and J is TRBJ1-5, with 7 bases matching TRBD1. V lost 2 bases, J lost 3 bases, and 13 bases stayed unmatched. The CDR3 covers 18 residues. Per germline, CDR1 MNHNY and CDR2 SVGAGI (reference sequence).